One TCR beta chain is described in this entry. The data were taken from a study of OX40 agonist ivuxolimab in advanced cancers. The table came from immunoSEQ multiplex PCR; TCRdb's copy has only in-frame clones and leaves some out. The data show 82,000 or so clones, with more than 80% seen just once and 2% to 2.5% held by the top ten. The V gene's germline CDR1 is SQVTM and CDR2 ANQGSEA. The V gene end was trimmed by 7 bases and the J gene end by 8 bases; junction bases not matched to a gene: 12. The CDR3 covers 13 residues. This sequence was found in an adult with an advanced solid tumor such as melanoma, head and neck, liver or kidney cancer. V gene TRBV29-1 combines with J gene TRBJ1-2; 8 bases agree with TRBD1. This specimen was CD4+ or CD8+ T cells sorted from blood, taken in a trial of the OX40 agonist ivuxolimab. Here the CDR3 reads CSALLQGVRGYTF. In nucleotides, the CDR3 is TGCAGCGCCCTTCTACAGGGGGTAAGAGGCTACACCTTC.